This T cell receptor beta chain was identified during a study of T cell repertoires in cytomegalovirus infection. Whole-study context: Both CMV infection and a matching HLA type were indicated by public TCR beta signatures. Overall study results and limits: Ex vivo responses were dominated by HLA-C-restricted CMV-specific TCR beta clonotypes. Summed public TCR beta family frequency identified CMV carriers bearing the relevant HLA.

As for this clonotype: Its antigen is unidentified.

Germline CDR1 is SGHKS and CDR2 is YYEKEE (reference sequence). This CDR3 is 14 amino acids long. V lost 5 bases and J 5 bases, leaving 16 bases between the germline ends. TCRdb passed the reads through MiXCR, listing each CDR3 protein once. The repertoire holds approximately 500,000 distinct CDR3 sequences, about 11% seen once, with about a tenth in the top ten. The V and J genes are TRBV5-5 and TRBJ2-5, with D possibly TRBD2 on 6 matching bases. Sequencing used PBMCs. The receptor was isolated from a human donor in good health (CMV status not recorded). Some clones in this sample may be carry-over from other donors' samples. CDR3 in DNA: TGTGCCAGCAGGCGGGACGTTGGGGGGGAGACCCAGTACTTC. Encoded protein: CASRRDVGGETQYF.